The 3 T cell receptor beta chains reported below all come from one sample, sequenced in a study of T cell repertoires in cytomegalovirus infection. TCRdb reprocessed the reads via MiXCR and lists one record per CDR3 protein. The data show a few hundred thousand distinct CDR3 sequences, roughly 16% seen once. The sample consisted of PBMCs. The receptors originated from a human donor in good health (CMV status not recorded). Some clones in this sample may be carry-over from other donors' samples.

This clonotype was seen a few times. V is TRBV29-1 and J is TRBJ2-1, with D possibly TRBD1 on 5 matching bases. Trimming shortened V by 7 bases and J by 8 bases, and 12 bases separated the two germline ends. The CDR3 is made up of 11 amino acids. Germline CDR1 is SQVTM and CDR2 is ANQGSEA. CDR3 residues: CSADSYDEQFF. The CDR3 DNA reads TGCAGCGCTGACAGTTACGATGAGCAGTTCTTC.

This clonotype came up a few times. The J gene is TRBJ2-2, the V gene TRBV6-5; no clear D gene. Germline values: CDR1 MNHEY, CDR2 SVGAGI. CDR3 length: 13 residues. Trimming took off 0 bases at V and 7 bases at J, with 6 bases between the two ends. CDR3 coding DNA: TGTGCCAGCAGTTACTCGTTTGGCGGGGAGCTGTTTTTT. This encodes CASSYSFGGELFF.

The chain employs TRBV6-6 and TRBJ2-7; 9 bases agree with TRBD1. Germline V lookup: CDR1 MNHNY, CDR2 SVGAGI (reference sequence). V shed 7 bases, J shed 3 bases, and the junction held 13 bases outside the gene matches. The CDR3 totals 16 residues. DNA for the CDR3: TGTGCCAGCACCACTGGAGGGGGGACAGGGATCTACGAGCAGTACTTC. Translation: CASTTGGGTGIYEQYF.